The 32 T cell receptor beta chains reported below all come from one sample, sequenced in a study of blood T cells in healthy people across ages (dated by TCRdb to 2014 to 2015). Receptor amplification or capture employed 5' RACE. Sequencing relied on an Illumina HiSeq 2500. A second PCR of roughly 7 to 12 cycles was run with a J-beta primer mix and a sample-barcoded 5' primer. TCRdb reanalyzed the raw reads on its own, using fastp at Q25 for trimming and MiXCR for clone calling, and kept in-frame beta chains. One record per CDR3 amino acid sequence lists the most common genes and DNA. Across this sample there are roughly 1.6 million distinct CDR3 sequences, with 30% to 40% seen only once. The ten most abundant clones make up roughly 10% of the sample. Sequencing used blood. These receptors were obtained from a woman in her 30s in good health.

This clonotype was counted at least ten times. The rearrangement links TRBV9 to TRBJ2-1, with D perhaps TRBD2 (9 bases). With 7 bases removed from V and 6 bases from J, the gap between germline ends came to 23 bases. Germline CDR1 and CDR2: SGDLS and YYNGEE. The CDR3 runs to 16 residues. The CDR3 sequence is CASGGASGTGGNEQFF. The CDR3, as DNA: TGTGCCAGCGGAGGGGCTAGCGGGACAGGTGGCAATGAGCAGTTCTTC.

The chain joins TRBV29-1 to TRBJ2-2; possibly TRBD2 for D (7 bases). Trimming stripped 6 bases from V and 0 bases from J, with 11 bases between. Germline V gene data show CDR1 as SQVTM and CDR2 as ANQGSEA. The CDR3 spans 14 residues. The CDR3 loop reads CSVTGRANTGELFF. As DNA, the CDR3 is TGCAGCGTCACAGGGAGGGCGAACACCGGGGAGCTGTTTTTT.

The gene calls are TRBV3-1 and TRBJ1-2, with a tentative D call TRBD1 (5 bases). The germline CDR1 and CDR2 sequences are LGHDT and YNNKEL (reference sequence). V was shortened by 3 bases and J by 8 bases, with 13 bases between the two germline ends. The CDR3 runs 13 residues. The CDR3 sequence: CASSHQPGWGYTF. CDR3 sequence (DNA): TGTGCCAGCAGCCACCAACCAGGGTGGGGCTACACCTTC.

This clonotype was seen many times. This chain joins TRBV29-1 and TRBJ2-3, with unresolved D. V was clipped by 8 bases and J by 9 bases, with 6 bases between them. Germline V lookup: CDR1 SQVTM, CDR2 ANQGSEA. CDR3 length: 8 residues. The CDR3, as DNA: TGCAGCTCCGGCACGCAGTATTTT. As protein: CSSGTQYF.

V usage is TRBV7-8 and J usage is TRBJ2-7; 9 nucleotides align to TRBD2. V lost 1 base, J lost 7 bases, and 11 bases stayed unmatched. The CDR3 length is 16 residues. Looked up from germline, CDR1 is SGHVS and CDR2 is FQNEAQ. The CDR3 loop is CASSLVLGTSLREQYF. The DNA for the CDR3 is TGTGCCAGCAGCTTAGTTCTGGGGACTAGCCTAAGGGAGCAGTACTTC.

The chain combines TRBV5-1 with TRBJ1-2; D is ambiguous. V lost 0 bases and J 3 bases, leaving 9 bases between the germline ends. The CDR3 has 14 residues. The germline V gene encodes CDR1 SGHRS and CDR2 YFSETQ. The CDR3 here is CASSLAVADYGYTF. The CDR3, as DNA: TGCGCCAGCAGCTTGGCCGTGGCAGACTATGGCTACACCTTC.

The chain has TRBV18 and TRBJ1-2, with 7 nucleotides matching TRBD1. Germline-derived CDR1 and CDR2 are KGHSH and LQKENI. CDR3 length: 14 amino acids. Germline trimming cut 6 bases from V and 8 bases from J; bases unmatched to any gene: 12. The CDR3 sequence is CASSPGGAPEGYTF. The CDR3 DNA reads as TGTGCCAGCTCCCCAGGGGGAGCCCCGGAGGGCTACACCTTC.

Of note for this clonotype: A read error is possible here, since a much larger clone lies one base away. The chain uses TRBV5-1 and TRBJ2-3; the match to TRBD2 covers 7 bases. This CDR3 is 16 amino acids long. Germline V gene data show CDR1 as SGHRS and CDR2 as YFSETQ. CDR3 protein: CASSLARYGTTDTRYF. CDR3 nucleotides: TGCGCCAGCAGCTTGGCCCGATACGGGACTACAGATACGCGGTATTTT.

This clonotype appeared a few times. J is TRBJ1-6 and V is TRBV5-5; the D is unclear. Germline V gene data show CDR1 as SGHKS and CDR2 as YYEKEE (reference sequence). The CDR3 is 14 residues long. Trimming removed 2 bases from V and 8 bases from J, with 11 bases in between. The CDR3 nucleotides are TGTGCCAGCAGCTTCGACCCAACGGATTCACCCCTCCACTTT. Translating it yields CASSFDPTDSPLHF.

Remarks on this clonotype: The junction departs from germline at one end; a sequencing error may be responsible. J is TRBJ2-3 and V is TRBV12-3 or TRBV12-4; 16 nucleotides match TRBD2. The CDR3 has 17 residues. CDR3 in amino acids: CASSPGTSGGEADAQYF. CDR3 nucleotide sequence: TGTGCCAGCAGTCCAGGGACTAGCGGGGGGGAAGCAGATGCGCAGTATTTT.

This clonotype was observed a few times. This rearrangement joins TRBV6-5 to TRBJ1-2; TRBD1 aligns across 11 bases. The CDR3 runs 15 residues. J gave up 4 bases and V 4 bases, and 5 bases lay outside the gene matches. CDR1 and CDR2 from the germline V gene are MNHEY and SVGAGI. For the CDR3, the DNA is TGTGCCAGCAGTTCGGGGACAGGGGGAGGCTATGGCTACACCTTC. Encoded protein: CASSSGTGGGYGYTF.

The V and J genes are TRBV30 and TRBJ1-4; D gene uncertain. Germline V gives CDR1 GTSNPN, CDR2 SVGIG (reference sequence). V lost 8 bases and J 7 bases, leaving 11 bases between the germline ends. The CDR3 runs to 11 residues. CDR3 coding DNA: TGTGCCGCTGAAGACCCTGAAAAACTGTTTTTT. This gives the protein CAAEDPEKLFF.

The chain is built from TRBV5-5 and TRBJ1-5; 7 nucleotides agree with TRBD1. Germline V CDR1 and CDR2: SGHKS, YYEKEE (reference sequence). V dropped 0 bases and J dropped 6; count of bases not matched to a gene: 6. The CDR3 is 15 residues long. CDR3 DNA sequence: TGTGCCAGCAGCTTGGAGTCTCCAGGGGGTCAGCCCCAGCATTTT. Translated: CASSLESPGGQPQHF.

This rearrangement joins TRBV6-1 to TRBJ2-5; TRBD2 aligns across 10 bases. The J call may not be correct, given that the DNA end is closer to TRBJ2-7. The V gene's germline CDR1 is MNHNS and CDR2 SASEGT. This CDR3 comprises 15 residues. For the CDR3, the DNA is TGTGCCAGCAGTGTTACCAGCGGGGGGGACTACGAGCAGTACTTC. Protein product: CASSVTSGGDYEQYF.

V is TRBV11-2 and J is TRBJ2-1; 9 bases match TRBD2. Per germline, CDR1 SGHAT and CDR2 FQNNGV. With V trimmed by 6 bases and J by 0 bases, 6 bases remained unmatched. The CDR3 consists of 16 residues. DNA for the CDR3: TGTGCCAGCAGTCCATTTAGCGGGAGCTCCTACAATGAGCAGTTCTTC. It encodes CASSPFSGSSYNEQFF.

The table lists this clonotype with a few counts. The chain combines TRBV10-3 with TRBJ2-4; D assignment may be TRBD1 or TRBD2 (6 bases each). Germline V gives CDR1 ENHRY, CDR2 SYGVKD. The germline V and J ends were trimmed by 0 bases and 6 bases, with 9 bases remaining between them. This CDR3 contains 14 residues. CDR3 loop: CAISESGGGNIQYF. The CDR3 DNA is TGTGCCATCAGTGAGTCAGGGGGAGGAAACATTCAGTACTTC.

V and J are TRBV12-3 or TRBV12-4 and TRBJ2-7; 11 bases are a match to TRBD2. V dropped 5 bases and J dropped 5; count of bases not matched to a gene: 11. The CDR3 runs 16 residues. CDR3 nucleotides: TGTGCCAGCAGTGCCCCCACTAGCGGGAGTTCCCACGAGCAGTACTTC. This encodes CASSAPTSGSSHEQYF.

The chain recombines TRBV29-1 with TRBJ1-2; D perhaps matches TRBD1 (5 bases). The V end lost 6 bases, the J end lost 5 bases, and 13 bases lay between the germline ends. The CDR3 has 12 amino acids. CDR1 and CDR2 (germline): SQVTM, ANQGSEA. CDR3 protein: CSVADWGYGYTF. In DNA form, the CDR3 reads TGCAGCGTCGCCGACTGGGGGTATGGCTACACCTTC.

The V call is TRBV30, the J call TRBJ1-2; 7 bases align to TRBD1. Germline CDR1 is GTSNPN and CDR2 is SVGIG (reference sequence). The ends lost 5 bases at V and 2 bases at J; junction bases unmatched: 5. This CDR3 is built from 13 residues. The CDR3 region is CAWFPGQNYGYTF. The CDR3, as DNA: TGTGCCTGGTTCCCGGGACAGAACTATGGCTACACCTTC.

This clonotype was seen only a few times. The gene calls are TRBV30 and TRBJ2-1; D is unclear. Trimming took 1 base from V and 9 from J, leaving 19 bases between them. Germline loops: CDR1 GTSNPN, CDR2 SVGIG (reference sequence). The CDR3 is 15 residues long. The CDR3 coding sequence is TGTGCCTGGAGTGGACGACCACTCCATATCGGTGAGCAGTTCTTC. Its translation: CAWSGRPLHIGEQFF.

Only a few counts were recorded for this clonotype. The chain combines TRBV6-1 with TRBJ1-2; TRBD1 matches 7 bases. CDR3 length: 14 amino acids. Trimming at V came to 3 bases and at J to 6 bases, leaving 7 bases not matched to a gene. CDR1 and CDR2 (germline): MNHNS, SASEGT. The CDR3 loop reads CASSDTGASDGYTF. CDR3 DNA sequence: TGTGCCAGCAGTGATACAGGGGCCTCGGATGGCTACACCTTC.

The J gene is TRBJ2-3, the V gene TRBV9; no clear D. Per the germline V gene, CDR1 is SGDLS and CDR2 is YYNGEE. The germline V and J ends were trimmed by 4 bases and 4 bases, with 13 bases remaining between them. This CDR3 is built from 14 residues. CDR3 DNA: TGTGCCAGCAGCTCCCTTGGGCTAGCAGATACGCAGTATTTT. The encoded protein is CASSSLGLADTQYF.

The rearrangement uses TRBV13 and TRBJ1-1; D ambiguous. Trimming cost V 0 bases and J 6 bases, with 17 bases left between them. The CDR3 extends over 16 amino acids. The germline gives CDR1 PRHDT, CDR2 FYEKMQ (reference sequence). The CDR3 DNA reads TGTGCCAGCAGCTTAGGAGGATTTCAAAAGGCCCCTGAAGCTTTCTTT. Translation: CASSLGGFQKAPEAFF.

The rearrangement links TRBV7-3 to TRBJ1-1; D not certain. This CDR3 comprises 14 residues. The V gene lost 4 bases and the J gene lost 4 bases, with 13 bases spanning the gap. The germline V gene has CDR1 SGHTA and CDR2 FQGTGA. The chain's CDR3 is CASSSTVTSTEAFF. In DNA form, the CDR3 reads TGTGCCAGCAGCTCGACGGTGACGAGCACTGAAGCTTTCTTT.

Remarks on this clonotype: This may come from a read error, since a much larger clone is one base off. The chain recombines TRBV7-3 with TRBJ2-5; 11 bases agree with TRBD2. The junction had 9 bases not matched to a gene; V was cut back by 5 bases and J by 13 bases. The V gene's germline CDR1 is SGHTA and CDR2 FQGTGA. CDR3 length: 13 residues. The CDR3 loop reads CASSTTSGGRRYF. As DNA, the CDR3 is TGTGCCAGCAGCACAACTAGCGGGGGTAGGCGGTACTTC.

This clonotype was seen more than once but under ten times. J is TRBJ1-2 and V is TRBV29-1, with 10 bases lining up with TRBD1. The CDR3 is made up of 14 amino acids. J lost 5 bases, V lost 5 bases, and 8 bases had no gene match. Germline assignment: CDR1 SQVTM and CDR2 ANQGSEA. CDR3 DNA sequence: TGCAGCGTTTTGGACAGGGGGATATGGTATGGCTACACCTTC. Amino acid sequence: CSVLDRGIWYGYTF.

This chain uses TRBV18 with TRBJ2-1; weak D call: TRBD1 (5 bases). CDR1 is KGHSH and CDR2 is LQKENI in the germline V gene. Deletions cut 6 bases from V and 4 bases from J, with 19 bases between. The CDR3 extends over 16 amino acids. CDR3 loop: CASSSPTMGHYNEQFF. CDR3 DNA sequence: TGTGCCAGCTCTTCCCCGACAATGGGGCATTACAATGAGCAGTTCTTC.

This clonotype was detected only a few times. The J gene is TRBJ2-1, the V gene TRBV2, with D uncertain. Between the trimmed V and J ends, which lost 6 bases and 9 bases, there was a span of 12 bases. From germline, CDR1 is SNHLY and CDR2 FYNNEI. This CDR3 spans 12 amino acids. The CDR3 spells CASRLDVGEQFF. The CDR3 DNA is TGTGCCAGCAGATTAGATGTTGGTGAGCAGTTCTTC.

There are a few counts of this clonotype. This sequence joins TRBV29-1 and TRBJ2-5, with 12 nucleotides matching TRBD2. This CDR3 contains 14 residues. Looked up from germline, CDR1 is SQVTM and CDR2 is ANQGSEA. V dropped 8 bases and J dropped 11; count of bases not matched to a gene: 15. The CDR3 sequence is CSHLLAGGSSEQYF. CDR3 in DNA: TGCAGCCATTTACTAGCGGGAGGTAGCAGTGAGCAGTACTTC.

The rearrangement joins TRBV5-1 to TRBJ1-1; weak D call: TRBD1 (5 bases). From germline, CDR1 is SGHRS and CDR2 YFSETQ. This CDR3 has 15 residues. Trimming left V 0 bases short and J 1 base short, with 10 bases between. CDR3 region: CASSLDGDGNTEAFF. CDR3 in DNA: TGCGCCAGCAGCTTGGACGGGGACGGGAACACTGAAGCTTTCTTT. The full variable domain, its missing parts supplied by reference TRBV5-1 and TRBJ1-1, is KAGVTQTPRYLIKTRGQQVTLSCSPISGHRSVSWYQQTPGQGLQFLFEYFSETQRNKGNFPGRFSGRQFSNSRSEMNVSTLELGDSALYLCASSLDGDGNTEAFFGQGTRLTVV.

CDR3 loop: CASSTGTPGDTQYF. In DNA, the CDR3 is TGTGCCAGCAGCACCGGGACGCCGGGTGATACGCAGTATTTT. The chain employs TRBV5-5 and TRBJ2-3, with D perhaps TRBD1 or TRBD2 (5 bases each). Per the germline V gene, CDR1 is SGHKS and CDR2 is YYEKEE (reference sequence). The CDR3 totals 14 residues. The V end was cut by 4 bases, the J end by 6 bases, with 15 bases between. The full variable domain, its missing parts supplied by reference TRBV5-5 and TRBJ2-3, is DAGVTQSPTHLIKTRGQQVTLRCSPISGHKSVSWYQQVLGQGPQFIFQYYEKEERGRGNFPDRFSARQFPNYSSELNVNALLLGDSALYLCASSTGTPGDTQYFGPGTRLTVL.

The chain has TRBV25-1 and TRBJ2-3, with D perhaps matching TRBD1 (6 bases). The V gene lost 6 bases and the J gene lost 2 bases, with 15 bases spanning the gap. Per the germline V gene, CDR1 is MGHDK and CDR2 is SYGVNS. CDR3 size: 15 residues. The CDR3 here is CASSTYRDYTDTQYF. Written as DNA, the CDR3 is TGTGCCAGCAGCACCTACAGGGATTACACAGATACGCAGTATTTT. The variable domain in full, completed from reference TRBV25-1 and TRBJ2-3, reads EADIYQTPRYLVIGTGKKITLECSQTMGHDKMYWYQQDPGMELHLIHYSYGVNSTEKGDLSSESTVSRIRTEHFPLTLESARPSHTSQYLCASSTYRDYTDTQYFGPGTRLTVL.